This record concerns one T cell receptor beta chain sequence. The CDR3 runs to 14 residues. The V and J ends lost 5 bases and 2 bases respectively, with 16 bases between them. CDR1 and CDR2 (germline): SQVTM, ANQGSEA. Time point meaning: persistent/refractory GD, antithyroid drugs over 5 years with positive TRAb. PBMC-extracted RNA yielded the TCR library. EDTA tubes received 7.5 to 9 milliliters of collected peripheral blood. The source of the sample is a study of regulatory T cells in long-lasting Graves disease. Study summary: It was over 5 years of antithyroid drugs, with positive TSH receptor antibodies, that meant persistent Graves' disease.

CDR3-region Arm-PCR and iRepertoire HTBI primers produced the TCR beta libraries. TCRdb re-called the multiplex PCR reads through MiXCR, storing one row per CDR3 protein. This table has roughly 500,000 distinct CDR3 sequences, less than 25% appearing once. This TCR was sampled from a female donor with Graves disease. Sequences were derived from peripheral blood mononuclear cells (PBMCs), sampled when the disease was refractory, from a patient treated with antithyroid drugs. This rearrangement joins TRBV29-1 to TRBJ2-7, with a tentative D call TRBD1 (5 bases). CDR3 in DNA: TGCAGCGTTAGTCTTGACAGCCTCACCTACGAGCAGTACTTC. It yields the protein CSVSLDSLTYEQYF.